This TCR beta chain comes out of a study of cytomegalovirus exposure and HLA in healthy donors. The PCR contained 60 Vbeta and 13 Jbeta primers. The protocol was immunoSEQ multiplex PCR, while the TCRdb copy is restricted to in-frame clones and leaves out a portion. Of over 150,000 clones in the sample, around 75% were seen once. The germline gives CDR1 SGHRS, CDR2 YFSETQ. V was clipped by 4 bases and J by 5 bases; unmatched bases: 7. The CDR3 is 14 residues long. Sequences were obtained from PBMCs. The V call is TRBV5-1, the J call TRBJ2-7; 9 nucleotides match TRBD1. The origin of this receptor is a man aged 18 to 30 in good health and CMV-seronegative. Here the CDR3 DNA reads TGCGCCAGCAGCAGACAGGGGGATGCCGACGAGCAGTACTTC. Its translation: CASSRQGDADEQYF. Drawing the rest from reference TRBV5-1 and TRBJ2-7, the complete variable domain is KAGVTQTPRYLIKTRGQQVTLSCSPISGHRSVSWYQQTPGQGLQFLFEYFSETQRNKGNFPGRFSGRQFSNSRSEMNVSTLELGDSALYLCASSRQGDADEQYFGPGTRLTVT.